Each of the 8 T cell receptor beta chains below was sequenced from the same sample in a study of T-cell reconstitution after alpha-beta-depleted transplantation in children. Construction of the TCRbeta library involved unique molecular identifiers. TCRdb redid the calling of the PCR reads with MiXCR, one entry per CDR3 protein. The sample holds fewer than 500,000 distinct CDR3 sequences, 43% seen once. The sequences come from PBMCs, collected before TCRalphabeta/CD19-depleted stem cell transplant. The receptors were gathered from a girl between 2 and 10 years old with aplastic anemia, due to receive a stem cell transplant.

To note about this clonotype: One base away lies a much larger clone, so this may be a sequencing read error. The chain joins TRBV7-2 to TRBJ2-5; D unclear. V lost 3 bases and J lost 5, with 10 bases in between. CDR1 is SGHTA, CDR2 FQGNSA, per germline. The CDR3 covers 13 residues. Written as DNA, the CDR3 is TGTGCCAGCAGCTTCGGCCTAGGGGAGACCCAGTACTTC. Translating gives CASSFGLGETQYF. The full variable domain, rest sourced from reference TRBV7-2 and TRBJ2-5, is GAGVSQSPSNKVTEKGKDVELRCDPISGHTALYWYRQSLGQGLEFLIYFQGNSAPDKSGLPSDRFSAERTGGSVSTLTIQRTQQEDSAVYLCASSFGLGETQYFGPGTRLLVL.

The CDR3 loop reads CAISGGLEGRSQYF. The CDR3 DNA sequence: TGTGCCATCAGTGGGGGACTAGAAGGACGGTCCCAGTACTTC. The chain carries TRBV10-3 and TRBJ2-5, with 8 bases matching TRBD2. CDR1 is ENHRY, CDR2 SYGVKD, per germline. The CDR3 runs to 14 residues. The ends lost 4 bases at V and 9 bases at J; junction bases unmatched: 10.

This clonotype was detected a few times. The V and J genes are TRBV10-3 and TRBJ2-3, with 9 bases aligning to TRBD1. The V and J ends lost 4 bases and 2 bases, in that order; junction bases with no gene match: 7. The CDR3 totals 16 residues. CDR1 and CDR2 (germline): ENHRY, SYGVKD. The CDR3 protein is CAISGRRTGDTDTQYF. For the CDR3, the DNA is TGTGCCATCAGTGGCCGCAGGACAGGGGACACAGATACGCAGTATTTT.

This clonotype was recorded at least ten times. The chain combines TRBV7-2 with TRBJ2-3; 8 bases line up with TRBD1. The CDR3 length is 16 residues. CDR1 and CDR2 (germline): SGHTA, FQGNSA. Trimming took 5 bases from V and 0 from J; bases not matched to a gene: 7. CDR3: CASSLRTGRSTDTQYF. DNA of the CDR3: TGTGCCAGCAGCCTTCGGACAGGGCGAAGCACAGATACGCAGTATTTT.

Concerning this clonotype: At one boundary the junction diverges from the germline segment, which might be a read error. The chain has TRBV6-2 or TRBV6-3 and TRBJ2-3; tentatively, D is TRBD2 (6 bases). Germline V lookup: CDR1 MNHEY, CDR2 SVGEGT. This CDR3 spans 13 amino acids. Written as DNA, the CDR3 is TGTGCCAGCTGTTACTCGGGAGAGGGTACGCAGTATTTT. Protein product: CASCYSGEGTQYF.

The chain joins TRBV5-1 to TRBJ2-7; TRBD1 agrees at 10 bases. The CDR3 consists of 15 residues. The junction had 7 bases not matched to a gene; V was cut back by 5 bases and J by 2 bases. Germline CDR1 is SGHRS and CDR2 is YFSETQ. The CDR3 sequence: CASRYRDRGPYEQYF. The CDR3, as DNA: TGCGCCAGCAGGTACCGGGACAGGGGCCCCTACGAGCAGTACTTC. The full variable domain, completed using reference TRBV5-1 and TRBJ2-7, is KAGVTQTPRYLIKTRGQQVTLSCSPISGHRSVSWYQQTPGQGLQFLFEYFSETQRNKGNFPGRFSGRQFSNSRSEMNVSTLELGDSALYLCASRYRDRGPYEQYFGPGTRLTVT.

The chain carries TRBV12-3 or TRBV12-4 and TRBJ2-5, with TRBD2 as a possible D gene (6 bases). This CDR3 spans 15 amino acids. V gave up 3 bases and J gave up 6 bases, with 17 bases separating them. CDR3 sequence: CASSFGSGQRKTQYF. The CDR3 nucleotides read TGTGCCAGCAGTTTCGGTAGCGGCCAACGTAAGACCCAGTACTTC.

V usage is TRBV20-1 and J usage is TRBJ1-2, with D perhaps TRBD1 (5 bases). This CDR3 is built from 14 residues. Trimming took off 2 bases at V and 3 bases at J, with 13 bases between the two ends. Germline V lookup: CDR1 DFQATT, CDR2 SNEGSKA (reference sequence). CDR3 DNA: TGCAGTGCTAGATTCGTCGGGACGGACTATGGCTACACCTTC. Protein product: CSARFVGTDYGYTF.